The 15 T cell receptor beta chains in this list originate from one sample, sequenced in a study of T-cell reconstitution after alpha-beta-depleted transplantation in children. For TCRbeta, the library was prepared with unique molecular identifiers. TCRdb fed the PCR reads into MiXCR, producing one record per CDR3 protein. The table lists 600,000 to 800,000 distinct CDR3 sequences, less than 15% of them singletons. Sequencing used PBMCs, obtained before TCRalphabeta/CD19-depleted stem cell transplant. Receptors were obtained from a girl aged 2 to 10 with congenital amegakaryocytic thrombocytopenia, due to receive a stem cell transplant.

J is TRBJ2-1 and V is TRBV12-3 or TRBV12-4; 9 positions agree with TRBD1. Trimming removed 11 bases from V and 9 bases from J; junction bases left unmatched: 17. This CDR3 is 15 amino acids long. Written as DNA, the CDR3 is TGTGCCGGCGTTATGGTAACAGGGGGCGAGAGTGAGCAGTTCTTC. Translation gives CAGVMVTGGESEQFF.

Worth noting for this clonotype: A read error is likely, as this CDR3 ends without the conserved phenylalanine or tryptophan. The chain links TRBV7-9 to TRBJ2-3; D is unclear. The length of the CDR3 is 14 residues. Germline V CDR1 and CDR2: SEHNR, FQNEAQ (reference sequence). V was clipped by 2 bases and J by 8 bases, with 14 bases between them. CDR3 in DNA: TGTGCCAGCAGCTTAAGTGTAGATGGTCGTACGCAGTATTCT. Translated, it gives CASSLSVDGRTQYS.

This clonotype was counted many times. The V gene is TRBV12-3 or TRBV12-4, the J gene TRBJ2-1, with unresolved D. This CDR3 region has 14 residues. Trimming took 3 bases from V and 5 from J, leaving 11 bases between them. The CDR3 region is CASSLGFSDNEQFF. CDR3 nucleotide sequence: TGTGCCAGCAGTTTGGGATTCAGTGACAATGAGCAGTTCTTC.

This clonotype was recorded many times. This chain links TRBV28 with TRBJ2-3; D possibly corresponds to TRBD1 (5 bases). Between the trimmed V and J ends, which lost 3 bases and 2 bases, there was a span of 12 bases. The CDR3 extends over 15 amino acids. The germline V gene has CDR1 MDHEN and CDR2 SYDVKM. CDR3 amino acids: CASSLGHAFTDTQYF. CDR3 nucleotide sequence: TGTGCCAGCAGTTTGGGGCATGCCTTCACAGATACGCAGTATTTT.

As to this clonotype: A read error is possible here, since a much larger clone lies one base away. The rearrangement joins TRBV29-1 to TRBJ2-1; D ambiguous. V lost 8 bases and J lost 10, with 9 bases in between. The CDR3 is 9 residues long. Germline V lookup: CDR1 SQVTM, CDR2 ANQGSEA. This chain's CDR3 is CSLGMEQFF. CDR3 nucleotide sequence: TGCAGCCTTGGAATGGAGCAGTTCTTC.

This clonotype has at least ten counts. The J gene is TRBJ2-2, the V gene TRBV5-5; unclear D gene. The CDR3 length is 17 residues. V was pared by 4 bases and J by 3 bases, with 19 bases between. Germline V gene data show CDR1 as SGHKS and CDR2 as YYEKEE (reference sequence). The CDR3 reads CASSANRVQTHTGELFF. The CDR3, as DNA: TGTGCCAGCAGCGCGAATCGAGTACAGACCCACACCGGGGAGCTGTTTTTT.

This clonotype appeared a few times. J is TRBJ2-7 and V is TRBV19, with D perhaps TRBD2 (6 bases). V lost 7 bases, J lost 4 bases, and 17 bases lay in between. Germline CDR1 is LNHDA and CDR2 is SQIVND (reference sequence). CDR3 length: 14 amino acids. CDR3 amino acids: CASIGGLAPYEQYF. In DNA form, the CDR3 reads TGTGCCAGTATAGGCGGGCTAGCGCCGTACGAGCAGTACTTC.

The gene calls are TRBV7-2 and TRBJ2-3; D remains ambiguous. Germline-derived CDR1 and CDR2 are SGHTA and FQGNSA. Trimming cost V 5 bases and J 4 bases, with 19 bases left between them. CDR3 length equals 16 residues. CDR3 region: CASSPHLVLSSDTQYF. The CDR3 DNA is TGTGCCAGCAGCCCTCACCTGGTATTATCTTCAGATACGCAGTATTTT.

This clonotype showed up just a few times. The J gene is TRBJ2-1, the V gene TRBV6-2 or TRBV6-3; 8 bases align to TRBD2. The CDR3 is 17 residues long. The junction had 10 bases not matched to a gene; V was cut back by 5 bases and J by 1 base. Germline V gene data show CDR1 as MNHEY and CDR2 as SVGEGT. CDR3 nucleotide sequence: TGTGCCAGCAGTGAGTCCCAGCGGGAGCTATCCTACAATGAGCAGTTCTTC. It specifies CASSESQRELSYNEQFF.

The chain is built from TRBV7-9 and TRBJ2-1, with D unclear. The germline V gene has CDR1 SEHNR and CDR2 FQNEAQ (reference sequence). The CDR3 is 14 amino acids. Trimming shortened V by 5 bases and J by 7 bases, and 15 bases separated the two germline ends. CDR3 DNA sequence: TGTGCCAGCAGCCCCCCCGTCCCTCGGAATGAGCAGTTCTTC. Its protein is CASSPPVPRNEQFF.

The J gene is TRBJ1-1, the V gene TRBV28; the D gene is possibly TRBD1 (5 bases). CDR3 length: 15 amino acids. Trimming shortened V by 4 bases and J by 1 base, and 13 bases separated the two germline ends. The V gene's germline CDR1 is MDHEN and CDR2 SYDVKM. The CDR3 sequence: CASSSLGGPNTEAFF. The CDR3 DNA reads as TGTGCCAGCAGTTCGCTGGGGGGTCCGAACACTGAAGCTTTCTTT.

V usage is TRBV7-9 and J usage is TRBJ1-2; D might be TRBD1 (5 bases). CDR1 and CDR2 (germline): SEHNR, FQNEAQ (reference sequence). The CDR3 sequence is 15 residues long. V was pared by 5 bases and J by 5 bases, with 18 bases between. CDR3: CASSVDSYGRYGYTF. CDR3 coding DNA: TGTGCCAGCAGCGTAGACAGCTACGGGAGGTATGGCTACACCTTC.

The table lists this clonotype with a few counts. The CDR3 DNA reads TGTGCCAGCAGCCTATACCCGGGAGGTTCTTCCGATACGCAGTATTTT. Amino acids: CASSLYPGGSSDTQYF. This rearrangement joins TRBV3-1 to TRBJ2-3; 7 bases fit TRBD2. Germline CDR1 is LGHDT and CDR2 is YNNKEL (reference sequence). With V trimmed by 4 bases and J by 6 bases, 13 bases remained unmatched. The CDR3 is made up of 16 amino acids.

This clonotype was detected a few times. The chain employs TRBV2 and TRBJ2-3; a weak D match, TRBD1 (5 bases). CDR1 is SNHLY, CDR2 FYNNEI, per germline. V was pared by 8 bases and J by 7 bases, with 7 bases between. CDR3 length: 10 amino acids. Here the CDR3 DNA reads TGTGCCAGCCTGGACAATACGCAGTATTTT. Translated, it gives CASLDNTQYF.

This clonotype was observed many times. The chain uses TRBV20-1 and TRBJ2-7, with 13 bases lining up with TRBD2. The CDR3 is made up of 16 amino acids. Losses at the gene ends were 3 bases for V and 4 bases for J; bases not matched to a gene: 9. Germline CDR1 is DFQATT and CDR2 is SNEGSKA (reference sequence). CDR3 bases: TGCAGTGCTAGGGGCTTACTAGCGGGAGGGGAGTACGAGCAGTACTTC. Its translation: CSARGLLAGGEYEQYF.